The T cell receptor beta chain described here comes from a study of blood T cell repertoires in COVID-19. With V trimmed by 7 bases and J by 3 bases, 6 bases remained unmatched. The CDR3 loop spans 14 amino acids. Germline CDR1 is ENHRY and CDR2 is SYGVKD. Using immunoSEQ multiplex PCR, the repertoire was profiled, and TCRdb retains in-frame clones only, with some absent. This table holds 95,000 to 150,000 clones, 78% found once. This chain joins TRBV10-3 and TRBJ1-1, with 9 bases that match TRBD1. Material for sequencing was peripheral blood. The source is a man between 70 and 80 years old with acute or convalescent COVID-19. DNA of the CDR3: TGTGCCATCACTGACCGACAGGGGGACACTGAAGCTTTCTTT. Encoded protein: CAITDRQGDTEAFF.